The present TCR beta chain was sequenced within a study of T cell repertoires in cytomegalovirus infection. Remarks on this clonotype: Its antigen is currently unknown.

The junction had 6 bases not matched to a gene; V was cut back by 3 bases and J by 5 bases. Germline V CDR1 and CDR2: SGDLS, YYNGEE. The CDR3 totals 15 residues. TCRdb re-called the reads with MiXCR, one entry per CDR3 protein. The sample contains some 940,000 distinct CDR3 sequences, approximately 32% of which appear only once. The TCR was taken from a human donor in good health (CMV status not recorded). Some clones in this sample may be carry-over from other donors' samples. Here the sequenced sample was cultured CD8+ T cells from PBMCs, taken from culture after CMV antigen stimulation. The rearrangement links TRBV9 to TRBJ2-1, with 9 bases aligning to TRBD1. The CDR3 sequence: CASSAGTGNHNEQFF. The CDR3 coding sequence is TGTGCCAGCAGCGCCGGGACAGGGAACCACAATGAGCAGTTCTTC.